The entry below gives a single T cell receptor (beta chain) sequence along with its context. The PCR was carried out with 60 Vbeta primers and 13 Jbeta primers. TCRdb's copy holds only in-frame clones and misses some; the assay was immunoSEQ multiplex PCR. This table has about 140,000 clones, roughly 86% appearing once. The donors were healthy bone marrow donors. Donors counted as nominally healthy when sampled, yet unrecorded immune exposures were likely. The record originates from a study of cytomegalovirus exposure and HLA in healthy donors. The source of this sequence is a man between 18 and 29 years old in good health and CMV-seropositive. The specimen sequenced was PBMCs.

The CDR3 region has the DNA TGCGCCAGCAGCTTGGTCCCGCTAGCGGGAAGGAATGAGCAGTTCTTC. Protein product: CASSLVPLAGRNEQFF. The chain joins TRBV5-1 to TRBJ2-1; TRBD2 aligns across 9 bases. The CDR3 is made up of 16 amino acids. Trimming cost V 0 bases and J 7 bases; bases outside gene matches: 8. The germline gives CDR1 SGHRS, CDR2 YFSETQ.